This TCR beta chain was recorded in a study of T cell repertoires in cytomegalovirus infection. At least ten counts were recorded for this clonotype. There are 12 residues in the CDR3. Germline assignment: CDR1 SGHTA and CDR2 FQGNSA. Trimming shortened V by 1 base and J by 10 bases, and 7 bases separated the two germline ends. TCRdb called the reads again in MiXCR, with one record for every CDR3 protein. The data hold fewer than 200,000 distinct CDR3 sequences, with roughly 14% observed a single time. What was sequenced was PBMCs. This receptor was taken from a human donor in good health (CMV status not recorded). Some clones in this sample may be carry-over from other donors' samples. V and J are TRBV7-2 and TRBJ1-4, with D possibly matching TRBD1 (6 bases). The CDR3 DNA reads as TGTGCCAGCAGCTTAGAGGGGGGAAAACTGTTTTTT. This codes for CASSLEGGKLFF.